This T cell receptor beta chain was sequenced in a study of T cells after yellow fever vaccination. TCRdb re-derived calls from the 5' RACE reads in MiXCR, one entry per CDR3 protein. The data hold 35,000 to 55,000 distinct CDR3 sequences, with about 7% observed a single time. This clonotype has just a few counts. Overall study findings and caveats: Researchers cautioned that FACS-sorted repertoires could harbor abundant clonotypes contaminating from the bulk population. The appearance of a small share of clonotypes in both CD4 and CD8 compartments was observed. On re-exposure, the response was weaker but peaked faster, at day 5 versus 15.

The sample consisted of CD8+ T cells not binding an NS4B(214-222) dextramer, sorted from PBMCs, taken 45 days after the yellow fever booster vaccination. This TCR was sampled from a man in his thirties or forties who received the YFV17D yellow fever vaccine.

CDR3 nucleotides: TGCGCCAGCAGCCCCACAGGGTCTGGGGCCAACGTCCTGACTTTC. It encodes CASSPTGSGANVLTF. This sequence joins TRBV5-1 and TRBJ2-6, with D possibly being TRBD1 (6 bases). The CDR3 totals 15 residues. The V end lost 4 bases, the J end lost 1 base, and 9 bases lay between the germline ends. Germline loops: CDR1 SGHRS, CDR2 YFSETQ. Variable domain in full (rest from reference TRBV5-1 and TRBJ2-6): KAGVTQTPRYLIKTRGQQVTLSCSPISGHRSVSWYQQTPGQGLQFLFEYFSETQRNKGNFPGRFSGRQFSNSRSEMNVSTLELGDSALYLCASSPTGSGANVLTFGAGSRLTVL.